This record looks at one TCR beta chain sequence and its context. The CDR3 extends over 14 amino acids. V was trimmed by 3 bases and J by 7 bases, leaving 13 bases between them. Germline CDR1 MDHEN, CDR2 SYDVKM. Measured with immunoSEQ multiplex PCR; TCRdb has only the in-frame clones, and not every one. The sample holds some 14,000 clones; roughly 71% are singletons and the top ten take roughly 7.9%. This sample was included in a study of control samples from healthy donors and cancer patients. The TCR comes from a male donor with melanoma. The sample comprised formalin-fixed, paraffin-embedded tissue. The chain recombines TRBV28 with TRBJ1-5, with a possible D match to TRBD1 (5 bases). CDR3 sequence reads: CASSLEGIVQPQHF. In DNA, the CDR3 is TGTGCCAGCAGTTTGGAGGGGATCGTCCAGCCCCAGCATTTT.